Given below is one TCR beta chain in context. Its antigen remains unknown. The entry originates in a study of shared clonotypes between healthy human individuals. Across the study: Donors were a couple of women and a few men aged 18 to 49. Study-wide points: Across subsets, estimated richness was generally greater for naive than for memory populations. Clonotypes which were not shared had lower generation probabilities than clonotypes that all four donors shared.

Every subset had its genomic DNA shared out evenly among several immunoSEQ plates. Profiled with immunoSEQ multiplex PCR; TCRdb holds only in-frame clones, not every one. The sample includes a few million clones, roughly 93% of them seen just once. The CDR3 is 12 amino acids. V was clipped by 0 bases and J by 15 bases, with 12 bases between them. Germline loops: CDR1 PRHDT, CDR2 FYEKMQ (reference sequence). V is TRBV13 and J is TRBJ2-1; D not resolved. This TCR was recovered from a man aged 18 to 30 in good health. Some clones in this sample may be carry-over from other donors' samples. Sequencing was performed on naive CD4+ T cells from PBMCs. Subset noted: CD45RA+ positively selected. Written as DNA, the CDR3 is TGTGCCAGCAGCTTAGGGTCCGATGGACGGTTCTTC. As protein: CASSLGSDGRFF.